This TCR beta chain stems from a study of CD8 T cells in Susac syndrome. Whole-study results and caveats: Only a relatively small number of individuals were included in the TCR sequencing and HLA analysis.

Losses at the gene ends were 3 bases for V and 10 bases for J; bases not matched to a gene: 6. Germline values: CDR1 SEHNR, CDR2 FQNEAQ (reference sequence). The CDR3 loop spans 14 amino acids. With random hexamers, reverse transcription was performed on roughly 0.5 to 1 ug of RNA. It was immunoSEQ multiplex PCR that amplified TCR beta CDR3 across 54 Vbeta and 13 Jbeta. TCRdb analysed the immunoSEQ multiplex PCR reads with MiXCR anew, one entry per CDR3 protein. Seen here are 200,000 or so distinct CDR3 sequences, about 95% observed once, and the top ten hold under 0.095%. High-throughput TCR beta sequencing covered peripheral CD8+ and CD4+ T cells. About this clonotype itself: The antigen is not known.

Sequenced: CD4+ T cells from PBMCs. This receptor was obtained from a human donor with multiple sclerosis. The chain combines TRBV7-9 with TRBJ2-1, with 10 positions matching TRBD1. CDR3 in DNA: TGTGCCAGCAGCTTGGGACAGGGGTCTGGCGAGCAGTTCTTC. Protein: CASSLGQGSGEQFF.